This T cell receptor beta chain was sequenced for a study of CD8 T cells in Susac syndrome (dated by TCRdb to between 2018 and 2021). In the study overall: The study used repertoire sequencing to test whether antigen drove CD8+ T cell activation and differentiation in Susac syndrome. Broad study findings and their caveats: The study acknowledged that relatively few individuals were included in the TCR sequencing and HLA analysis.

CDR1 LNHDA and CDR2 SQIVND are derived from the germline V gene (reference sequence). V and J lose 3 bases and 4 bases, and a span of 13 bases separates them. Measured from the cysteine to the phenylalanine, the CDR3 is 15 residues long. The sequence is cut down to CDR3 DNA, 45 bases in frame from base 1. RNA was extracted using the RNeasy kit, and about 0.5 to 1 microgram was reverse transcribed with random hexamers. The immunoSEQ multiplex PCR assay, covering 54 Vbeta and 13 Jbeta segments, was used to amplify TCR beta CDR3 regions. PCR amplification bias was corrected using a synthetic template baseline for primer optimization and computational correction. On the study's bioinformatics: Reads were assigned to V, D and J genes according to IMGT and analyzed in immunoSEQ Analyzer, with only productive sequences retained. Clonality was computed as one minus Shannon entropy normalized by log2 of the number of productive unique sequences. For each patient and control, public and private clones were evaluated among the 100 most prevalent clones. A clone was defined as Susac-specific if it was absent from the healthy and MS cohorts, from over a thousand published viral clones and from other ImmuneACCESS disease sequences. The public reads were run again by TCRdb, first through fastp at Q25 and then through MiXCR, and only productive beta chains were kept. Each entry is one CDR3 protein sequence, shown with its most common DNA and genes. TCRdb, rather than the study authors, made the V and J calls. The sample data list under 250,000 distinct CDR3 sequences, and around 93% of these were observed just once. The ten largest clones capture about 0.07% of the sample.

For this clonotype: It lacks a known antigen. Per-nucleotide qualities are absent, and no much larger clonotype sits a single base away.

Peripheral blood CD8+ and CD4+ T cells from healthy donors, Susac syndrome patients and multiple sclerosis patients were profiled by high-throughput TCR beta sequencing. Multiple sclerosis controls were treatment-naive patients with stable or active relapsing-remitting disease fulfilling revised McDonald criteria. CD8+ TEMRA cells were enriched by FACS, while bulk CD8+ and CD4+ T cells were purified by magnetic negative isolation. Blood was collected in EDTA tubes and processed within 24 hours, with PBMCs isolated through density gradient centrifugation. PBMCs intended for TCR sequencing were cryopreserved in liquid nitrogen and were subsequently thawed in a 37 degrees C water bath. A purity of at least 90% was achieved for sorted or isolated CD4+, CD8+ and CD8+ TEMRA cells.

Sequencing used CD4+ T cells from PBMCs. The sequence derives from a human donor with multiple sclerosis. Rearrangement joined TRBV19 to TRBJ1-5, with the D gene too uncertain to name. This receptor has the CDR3 CASSMGFGLNQPQHF. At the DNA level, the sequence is TGTGCCAGTAGTATGGGATTTGGACTAAATCAGCCCCAGCATTTT.